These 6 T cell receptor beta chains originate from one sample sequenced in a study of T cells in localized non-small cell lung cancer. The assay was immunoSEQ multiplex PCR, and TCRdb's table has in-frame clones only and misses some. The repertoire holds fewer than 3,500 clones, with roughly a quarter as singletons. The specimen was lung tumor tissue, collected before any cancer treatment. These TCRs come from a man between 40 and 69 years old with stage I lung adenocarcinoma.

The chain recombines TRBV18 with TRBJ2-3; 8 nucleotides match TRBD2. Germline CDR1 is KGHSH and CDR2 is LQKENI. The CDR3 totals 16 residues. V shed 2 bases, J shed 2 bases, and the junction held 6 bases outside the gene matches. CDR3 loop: CASSPTSGRPTDTQYF. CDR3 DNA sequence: TGTGCCAGCTCACCAACTAGCGGTCGGCCCACAGATACGCAGTATTTT.

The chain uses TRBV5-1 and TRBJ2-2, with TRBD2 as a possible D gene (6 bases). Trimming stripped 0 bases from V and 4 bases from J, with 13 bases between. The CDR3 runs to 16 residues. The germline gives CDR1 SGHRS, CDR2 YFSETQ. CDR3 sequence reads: CASSLVPGVGTGELFF. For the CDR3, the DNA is TGCGCCAGCAGCTTGGTTCCGGGAGTAGGCACCGGGGAGCTGTTTTTT.

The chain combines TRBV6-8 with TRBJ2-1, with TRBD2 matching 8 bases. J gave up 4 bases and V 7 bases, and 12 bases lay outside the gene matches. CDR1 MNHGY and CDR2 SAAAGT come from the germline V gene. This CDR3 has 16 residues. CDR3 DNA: TGTGCCAGCACCCCCTATGGGGCGGGGGGTTACAATGAGCAGTTCTTC. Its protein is CASTPYGAGGYNEQFF.

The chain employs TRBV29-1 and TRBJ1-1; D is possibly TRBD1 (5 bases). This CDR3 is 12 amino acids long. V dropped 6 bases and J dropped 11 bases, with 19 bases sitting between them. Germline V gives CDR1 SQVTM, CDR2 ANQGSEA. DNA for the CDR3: TGCAGCGTCCAGCGGGGTACCGAGGGGGCTTTCTTT. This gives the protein CSVQRGTEGAFF.

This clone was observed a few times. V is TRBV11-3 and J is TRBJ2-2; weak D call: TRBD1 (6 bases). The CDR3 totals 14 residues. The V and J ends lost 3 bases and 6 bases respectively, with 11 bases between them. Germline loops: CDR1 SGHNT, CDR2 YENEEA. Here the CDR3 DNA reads TGTGCCAGCAGCTTGGGTTGGGGGCCCGGGGAGCTGTTTTTT. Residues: CASSLGWGPGELFF.

The CDR3 coding sequence is TGTGCCAGTAGTAACTTGGGACAGGGTTATGGCTACACCTTC. It translates to CASSNLGQGYGYTF. The chain combines TRBV19 with TRBJ1-2; 9 positions agree with TRBD1. Unmatched junction bases numbered 5, after V lost 4 bases and J lost 5 bases. The germline gives CDR1 LNHDA, CDR2 SQIVND (reference sequence). The CDR3 has 14 amino acids.